What follows are 12 T cell receptor beta chains derived from one specimen sequenced in a study of blood T cell repertoires in COVID-19. The repertoire was sequenced with immunoSEQ multiplex PCR; TCRdb's copy has only in-frame clones and lacks some. The table shows 150,000 to 200,000 clones, with roughly 85% occurring only once. Sequencing was performed on peripheral blood. The receptors were sampled from a woman in her thirties with acute or convalescent COVID-19.

The chain carries TRBV11-2 and TRBJ1-4; 10 nucleotides align to TRBD1. Germline V lookup: CDR1 SGHAT, CDR2 FQNNGV. V shed 5 bases, J shed 6 bases, and the junction held 18 bases outside the gene matches. The CDR3 consists of 19 residues. CDR3 DNA sequence: TGTGCCAGCAGCCGTCACTACCGGGACAGGGGACTTTGGGATGAAAAACTGTTTTTT. As protein: CASSRHYRDRGLWDEKLFF.

The V call is TRBV7-8, the J call TRBJ1-5; 7 nucleotides align to TRBD1. V was clipped by 5 bases and J by 3 bases; unmatched bases: 4. The CDR3 consists of 14 residues. Looked up from germline, CDR1 is SGHVS and CDR2 is FQNEAQ. The CDR3 nucleotides are TGTGCCAGCAGCCTGGGACAGCCCAATCAGCCCCAGCATTTT. Translating gives CASSLGQPNQPQHF.

This chain connects TRBV9 to TRBJ2-7, with a weak D call TRBD2 (5 bases). Looked up from germline, CDR1 is SGDLS and CDR2 is YYNGEE. CDR3 length equals 11 residues. V was trimmed by 7 bases and J by 9 bases, leaving 14 bases between them. The CDR3 sequence is CASGPNRGQYF. CDR3 DNA: TGTGCCAGCGGACCTAACCGGGGGCAGTACTTC.

The chain joins TRBV6-2 or TRBV6-3 to TRBJ2-7, with D hard to call. The CDR3 is 16 amino acids. The V gene's germline CDR1 is MNHEY and CDR2 SVGEGT. V lost 4 bases and J 0 bases, leaving 16 bases between the germline ends. The CDR3 nucleotides are TGTGCCAGCAGTTGGTCCAATATTGACTTCTCCTACGAGCAGTACTTC. Its protein product is CASSWSNIDFSYEQYF.

DNA for the CDR3: TGCGCCAGCAGCCACCAAGCGGCACAGATAGCAGGAGGCTACACCTTC. Translated, it gives CASSHQAAQIAGGYTF. This chain connects TRBV4-1 to TRBJ1-2; D unresolved. The germline V gene has CDR1 MGHRA and CDR2 YSYEKL. Trimming took 3 bases from V and 8 from J, leaving 22 bases between them. The CDR3 has 16 amino acids.

A single count supports this clone. V gene TRBV6-4 combines with J gene TRBJ2-1; 13 nucleotides line up with TRBD2. With V trimmed by 3 bases and J by 1 base, 6 bases remained unmatched. This CDR3 region has 18 residues. Germline V gives CDR1 MRHNA, CDR2 SNTAGT. The chain's CDR3 is CASSEGTSGIRSYNEQFF. The CDR3 nucleotides are TGTGCCAGCAGTGAAGGGACTAGCGGGATTAGGTCCTACAATGAGCAGTTCTTC.

The rearrangement links TRBV27 to TRBJ1-2; 8 bases map to TRBD1. The germline V gene encodes CDR1 MNHEY and CDR2 SMNVEV (reference sequence). Losses at the gene ends were 6 bases for V and 2 bases for J; bases not matched to a gene: 5. This CDR3 region has 14 residues. This CDR3 is CASRGQEPNYGYTF. The CDR3 coding sequence is TGTGCCAGCAGGGGACAGGAACCCAACTATGGCTACACCTTC.

This chain connects TRBV7-2 to TRBJ1-2, with unresolved D. Germline V gives CDR1 SGHTA, CDR2 FQGNSA. CDR3 length: 15 amino acids. V was trimmed by 5 bases and J by 4 bases, leaving 17 bases between them. CDR3 coding DNA: TGTGCCAGCAGCCCCGCCCCCGAGCCCGCCTATGGCTACACCTTC. Translated, it gives CASSPAPEPAYGYTF. The whole variable domain, remainder taken from reference TRBV7-2 and TRBJ1-2, is GAGVSQSPSNKVTEKGKDVELRCDPISGHTALYWYRQSLGQGLEFLIYFQGNSAPDKSGLPSDRFSAERTGGSVSTLTIQRTQQEDSAVYLCASSPAPEPAYGYTFGSGTRLTVV.

This clone was detected once. This chain joins TRBV6-1 and TRBJ2-2, with D tentatively TRBD1 (6 bases). The CDR3 extends over 17 amino acids. The germline V and J ends were trimmed by 0 bases and 0 bases, with 11 bases remaining between them. Germline V gene lookup returns CDR1 MNHNS and CDR2 SASEGT. This CDR3 is CASSEALGAANTGELFF. CDR3 nucleotides: TGTGCCAGCAGTGAAGCGCTGGGGGCAGCGAACACCGGGGAGCTGTTTTTT.

The J gene is TRBJ1-1, the V gene TRBV4-1; TRBD1 matches 7 bases. This CDR3 region has 13 residues. Germline assignment: CDR1 MGHRA and CDR2 YSYEKL. Unmatched junction bases numbered 6, after V lost 4 bases and J lost 7 bases. The CDR3 spells CASSLRQGNEAFF. For the CDR3, the DNA is TGCGCCAGCAGCCTAAGACAGGGAAATGAAGCTTTCTTT.

This clone was observed a few times. One end of the junction is discordant with germline, which a read error may explain. This chain joins TRBV7-7 and TRBJ2-7; 7 bases are a match to TRBD2. The germline V gene has CDR1 SSHAT and CDR2 FNYEAQ (reference sequence). The CDR3 has 16 residues. Here the CDR3 DNA reads TGTGCTAGCAGCTTAGCCCTAGGGGAGGGTAGTTCCGAGCAGTACTTC. It codes for CASSLALGEGSSEQYF.

This chain connects TRBV27 to TRBJ1-2, with D perhaps matching TRBD1 (6 bases). Germline V gene sequence: CDR1 MNHEY, CDR2 SMNVEV (reference sequence). Deletions cut 0 bases from V and 4 bases from J, with 18 bases between. The CDR3 has 17 residues. CDR3 amino acids: CASSLSNPEGVSYGYTF. The CDR3 DNA reads as TGTGCCAGCAGTTTATCGAATCCAGAGGGGGTGAGCTATGGCTACACCTTC.